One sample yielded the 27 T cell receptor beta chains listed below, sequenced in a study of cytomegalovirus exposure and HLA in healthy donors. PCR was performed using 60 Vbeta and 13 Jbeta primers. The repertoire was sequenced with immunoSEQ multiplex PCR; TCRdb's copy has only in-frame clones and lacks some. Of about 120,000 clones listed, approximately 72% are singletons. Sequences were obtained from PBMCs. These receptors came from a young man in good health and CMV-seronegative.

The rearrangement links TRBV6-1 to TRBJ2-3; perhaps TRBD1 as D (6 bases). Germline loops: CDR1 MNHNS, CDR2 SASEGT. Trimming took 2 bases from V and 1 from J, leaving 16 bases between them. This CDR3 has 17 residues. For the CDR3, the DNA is TGTGCCAGCAGTGAATCGTGGTGGGGGCAGGGCACAGATACGCAGTATTTT. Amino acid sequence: CASSESWWGQGTDTQYF.

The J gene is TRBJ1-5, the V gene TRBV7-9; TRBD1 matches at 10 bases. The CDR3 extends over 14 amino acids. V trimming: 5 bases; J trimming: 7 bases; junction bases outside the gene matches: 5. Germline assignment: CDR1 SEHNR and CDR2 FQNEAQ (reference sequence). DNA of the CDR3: TGTGCCAGCAGCCCGGGGACAGGGGCCCAGCCCCAGCATTTT. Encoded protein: CASSPGTGAQPQHF. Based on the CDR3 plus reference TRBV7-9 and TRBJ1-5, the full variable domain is DTGVSQNPRHKITKRGQNVTFRCDPISEHNRLYWYRQTLGQGPEFLTYFQNEAQLEKSRLLSDRFSAERPKGSFSTLEIQRTEQGDSAMYLCASSPGTGAQPQHFGDGTRLSIL.

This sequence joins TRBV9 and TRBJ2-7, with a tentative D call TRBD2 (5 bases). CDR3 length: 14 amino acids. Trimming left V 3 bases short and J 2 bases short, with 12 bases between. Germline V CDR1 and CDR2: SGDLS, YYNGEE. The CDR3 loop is CASSDPADPYEQYF. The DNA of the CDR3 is TGTGCCAGCAGCGATCCAGCGGACCCCTACGAGCAGTACTTC.

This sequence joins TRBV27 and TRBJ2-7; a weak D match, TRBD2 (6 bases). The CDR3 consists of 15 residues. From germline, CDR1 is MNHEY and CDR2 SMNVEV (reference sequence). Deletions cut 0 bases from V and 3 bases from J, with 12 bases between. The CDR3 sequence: CASSLSRGGRYEQYF. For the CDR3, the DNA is TGTGCCAGCAGTTTATCGAGAGGAGGGCGCTACGAGCAGTACTTC.

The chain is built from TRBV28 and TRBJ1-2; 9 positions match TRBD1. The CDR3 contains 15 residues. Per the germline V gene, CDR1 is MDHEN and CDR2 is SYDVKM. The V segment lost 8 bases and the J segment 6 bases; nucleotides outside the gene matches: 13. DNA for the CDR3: TGTGCCAGCGCGTACCCACAGGGGGCGGCGGATGGCTACACCTTC. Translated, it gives CASAYPQGAADGYTF.

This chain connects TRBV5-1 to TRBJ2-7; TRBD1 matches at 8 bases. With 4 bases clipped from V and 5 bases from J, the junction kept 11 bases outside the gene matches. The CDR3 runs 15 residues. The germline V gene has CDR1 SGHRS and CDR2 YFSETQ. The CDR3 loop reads CASSIRQGFGNEQYF. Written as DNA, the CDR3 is TGCGCCAGCAGCATCCGACAGGGGTTCGGGAACGAGCAGTACTTC. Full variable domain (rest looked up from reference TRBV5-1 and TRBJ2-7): KAGVTQTPRYLIKTRGQQVTLSCSPISGHRSVSWYQQTPGQGLQFLFEYFSETQRNKGNFPGRFSGRQFSNSRSEMNVSTLELGDSALYLCASSIRQGFGNEQYFGPGTRLTVT.

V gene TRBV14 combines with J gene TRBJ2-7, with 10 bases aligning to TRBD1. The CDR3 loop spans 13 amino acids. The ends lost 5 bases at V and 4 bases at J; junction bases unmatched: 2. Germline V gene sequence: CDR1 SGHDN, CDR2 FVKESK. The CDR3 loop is CASSWGQGYEQYF. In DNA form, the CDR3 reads TGTGCCAGCAGCTGGGGACAGGGGTACGAGCAGTACTTC. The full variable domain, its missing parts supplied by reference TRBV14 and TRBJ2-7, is EAGVTQFPSHSVIEKGQTVTLRCDPISGHDNLYWYRRVMGKEIKFLLHFVKESKQDESGMPNNRFLAERTGGTYSTLKVQPAELEDSGVYFCASSWGQGYEQYFGPGTRLTVT.

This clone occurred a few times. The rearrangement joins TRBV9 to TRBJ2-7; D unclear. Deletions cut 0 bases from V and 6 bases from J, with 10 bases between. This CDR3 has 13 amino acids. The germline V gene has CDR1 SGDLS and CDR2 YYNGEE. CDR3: CASSVGSRSEQYF. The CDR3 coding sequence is TGTGCCAGCAGCGTAGGGTCTAGAAGCGAGCAGTACTTC.

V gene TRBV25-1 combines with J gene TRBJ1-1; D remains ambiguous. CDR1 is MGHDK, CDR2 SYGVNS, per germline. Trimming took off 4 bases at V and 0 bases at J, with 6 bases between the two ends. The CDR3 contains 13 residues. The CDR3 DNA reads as TGTGCCAGCAGTGTAGAGGTGAACACTGAAGCTTTCTTT. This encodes CASSVEVNTEAFF.

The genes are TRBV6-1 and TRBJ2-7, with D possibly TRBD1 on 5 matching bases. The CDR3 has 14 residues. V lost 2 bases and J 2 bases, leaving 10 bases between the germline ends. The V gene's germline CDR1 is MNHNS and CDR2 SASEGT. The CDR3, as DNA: TGTGCCAGCAGTGAAATGACAGTTCCCTACGAGCAGTACTTC. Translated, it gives CASSEMTVPYEQYF.

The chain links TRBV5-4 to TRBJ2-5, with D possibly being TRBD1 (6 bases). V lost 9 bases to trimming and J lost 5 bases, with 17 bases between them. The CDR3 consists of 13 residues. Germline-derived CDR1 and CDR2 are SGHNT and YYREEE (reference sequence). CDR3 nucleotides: TGTGCCACACAGGGTATAGGTCGGGAGACCCAGTACTTC. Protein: CATQGIGRETQYF.

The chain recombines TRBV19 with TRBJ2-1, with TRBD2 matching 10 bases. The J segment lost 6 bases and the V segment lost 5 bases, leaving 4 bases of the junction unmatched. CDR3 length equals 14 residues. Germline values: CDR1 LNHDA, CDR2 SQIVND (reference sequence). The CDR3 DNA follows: TGTGCCAGTAGTCTCCTAGCGGGGGTCAATGAGCAGTTCTTC. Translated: CASSLLAGVNEQFF.

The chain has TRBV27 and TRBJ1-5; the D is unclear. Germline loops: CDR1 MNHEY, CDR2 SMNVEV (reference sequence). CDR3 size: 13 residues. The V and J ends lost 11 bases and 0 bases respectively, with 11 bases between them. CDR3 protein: CASRRFSNQPQHF. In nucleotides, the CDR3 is TGTGCCTCGAGGAGGTTTAGCAATCAGCCCCAGCATTTT.

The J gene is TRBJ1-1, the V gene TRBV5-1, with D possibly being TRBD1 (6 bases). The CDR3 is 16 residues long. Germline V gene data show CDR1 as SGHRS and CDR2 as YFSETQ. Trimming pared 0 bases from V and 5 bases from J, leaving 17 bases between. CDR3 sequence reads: CASSLDHRGGRTEAFF. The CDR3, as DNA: TGCGCCAGCAGCTTGGACCACCGGGGGGGCCGGACTGAAGCTTTCTTT.

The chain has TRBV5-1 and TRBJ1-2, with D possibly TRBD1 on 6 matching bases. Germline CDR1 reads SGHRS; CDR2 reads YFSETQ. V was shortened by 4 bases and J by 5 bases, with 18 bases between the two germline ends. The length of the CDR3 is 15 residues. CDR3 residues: CASSVGAGGVYGYTF. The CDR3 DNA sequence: TGCGCCAGCAGCGTTGGCGCGGGGGGCGTGTATGGCTACACCTTC.

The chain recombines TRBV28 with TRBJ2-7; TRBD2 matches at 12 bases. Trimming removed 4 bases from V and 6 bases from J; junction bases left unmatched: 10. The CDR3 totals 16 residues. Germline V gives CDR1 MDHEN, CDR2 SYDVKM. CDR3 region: CASSSYGLAGSGEQYF. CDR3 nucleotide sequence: TGTGCCAGCAGTTCCTATGGACTAGCGGGATCGGGCGAGCAGTACTTC.

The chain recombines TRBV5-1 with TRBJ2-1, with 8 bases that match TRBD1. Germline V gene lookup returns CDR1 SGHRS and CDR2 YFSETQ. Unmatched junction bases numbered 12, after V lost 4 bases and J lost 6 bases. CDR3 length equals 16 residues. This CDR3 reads CASSPQTGGSGNEQFF. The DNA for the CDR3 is TGCGCCAGCAGCCCCCAAACAGGGGGAAGTGGCAATGAGCAGTTCTTC.

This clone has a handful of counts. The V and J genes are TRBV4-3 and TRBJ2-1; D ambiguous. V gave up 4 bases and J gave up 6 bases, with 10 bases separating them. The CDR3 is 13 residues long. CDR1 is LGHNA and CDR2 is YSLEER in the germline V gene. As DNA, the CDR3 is TGCGCCAGCAGCCCCGATCCGGGCAATGAGCAGTTCTTC. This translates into CASSPDPGNEQFF.

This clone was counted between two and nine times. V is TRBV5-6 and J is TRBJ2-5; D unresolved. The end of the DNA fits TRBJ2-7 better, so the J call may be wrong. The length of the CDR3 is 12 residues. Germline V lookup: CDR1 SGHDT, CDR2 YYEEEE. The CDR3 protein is CASSSSSYEQYF. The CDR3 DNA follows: TGTGCCAGCAGCTCGAGCTCCTACGAGCAGTACTTC.

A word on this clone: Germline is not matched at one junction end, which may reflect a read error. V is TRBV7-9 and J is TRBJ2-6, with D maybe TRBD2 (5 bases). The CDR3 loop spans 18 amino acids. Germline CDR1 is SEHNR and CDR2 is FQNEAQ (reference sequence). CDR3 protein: CSSSSDLLPGSGANVLTF. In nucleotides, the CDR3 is TGTTCCAGCAGCTCCGACCTTTTACCGGGATCTGGGGCCAACGTCCTGACTTTC.

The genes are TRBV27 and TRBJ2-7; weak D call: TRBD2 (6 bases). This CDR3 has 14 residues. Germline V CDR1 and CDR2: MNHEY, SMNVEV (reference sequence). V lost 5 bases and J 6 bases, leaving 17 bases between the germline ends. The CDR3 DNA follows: TGTGCCAGCAGTCCGCGGCGGGGATGGGGCGAGCAGTACTTC. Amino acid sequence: CASSPRRGWGEQYF.

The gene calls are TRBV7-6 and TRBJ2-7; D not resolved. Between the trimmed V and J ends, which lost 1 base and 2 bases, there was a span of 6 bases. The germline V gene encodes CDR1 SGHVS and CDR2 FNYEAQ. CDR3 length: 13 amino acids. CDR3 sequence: CASSLGEPYEQYF. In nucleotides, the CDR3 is TGTGCCAGCAGCTTAGGAGAGCCCTACGAGCAGTACTTC.

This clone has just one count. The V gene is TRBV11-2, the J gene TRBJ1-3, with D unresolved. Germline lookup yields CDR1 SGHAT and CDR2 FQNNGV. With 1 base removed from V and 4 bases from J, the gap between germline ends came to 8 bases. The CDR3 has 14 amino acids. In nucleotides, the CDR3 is TGTGCCAGCAGCTTAGGGAGAGACGGAAACACCATATATTTT. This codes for CASSLGRDGNTIYF.

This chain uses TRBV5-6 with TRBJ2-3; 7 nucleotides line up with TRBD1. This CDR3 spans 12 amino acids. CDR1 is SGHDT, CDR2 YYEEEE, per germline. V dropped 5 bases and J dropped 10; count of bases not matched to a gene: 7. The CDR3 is CASSPTGAAQYF. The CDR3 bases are TGTGCCAGCAGTCCTACAGGGGCGGCGCAGTATTTT. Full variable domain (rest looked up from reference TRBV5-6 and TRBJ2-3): DAGVTQSPTHLIKTRGQQVTLRCSPKSGHDTVSWYQQALGQGPQFIFQYYEEEERQRGNFPDRFSGHQFPNYSSELNVNALLLGDSALYLCASSPTGAAQYFGPGTRLTVL.

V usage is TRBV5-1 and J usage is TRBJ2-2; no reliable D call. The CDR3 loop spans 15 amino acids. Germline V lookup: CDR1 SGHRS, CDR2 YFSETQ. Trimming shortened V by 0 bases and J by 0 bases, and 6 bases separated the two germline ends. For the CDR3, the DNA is TGCGCCAGCAGCTTGGTGGAGCCGAACACCGGGGAGCTGTTTTTT. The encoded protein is CASSLVEPNTGELFF.

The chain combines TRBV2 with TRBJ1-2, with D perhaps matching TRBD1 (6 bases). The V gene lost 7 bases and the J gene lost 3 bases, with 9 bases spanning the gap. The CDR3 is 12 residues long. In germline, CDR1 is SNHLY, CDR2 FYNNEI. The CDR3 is CASTTGYYGYTF. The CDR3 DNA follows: TGTGCCAGCACTACAGGGTACTATGGCTACACCTTC.

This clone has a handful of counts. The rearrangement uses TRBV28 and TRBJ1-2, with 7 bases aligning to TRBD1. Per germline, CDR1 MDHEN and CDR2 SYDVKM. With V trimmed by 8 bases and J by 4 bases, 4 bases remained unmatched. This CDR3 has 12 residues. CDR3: CASLQGSYGYTF. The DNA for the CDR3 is TGTGCCAGCCTACAGGGGAGCTATGGCTACACCTTC.